This T cell receptor beta chain was observed in a study of T cells expressing NK-cell markers. Germline CDR1 is SGHRS and CDR2 is YFSETQ. The CDR3 spans 14 residues. With respect to this clonotype: Its antigen is currently unknown.

Findings and caveats of the study: These same clonotypes (in several donors) also led the CD3+CD56-NKG2C+ fraction.

TCRdb reprocessed the 5' RACE reads, with one entry per CDR3 protein and no DNA. Here the sample table reports a few hundred thousand distinct CDR3 sequences. The sequence was obtained from a man aged 18 to 69 in good health. The chain recombines TRBV5-1 with TRBJ2-1; the TCRdb D gene call, TRBD1, has no DNA to confirm it. Sequences were obtained from blood T cells: a sorted CD56 or NKG2C T cell subset, CD4+ or CD8+ T cells, or bulk PBMC T cells (not recorded which). CDR3 sequence: CASSAPLGAGEQFF.